This TCR beta chain was sequenced in a study of cytomegalovirus exposure and HLA in healthy donors (dated by TCRdb to about 2017). Background on the whole study: In an earlier analysis of about 560 of the donors, 250 to 350 Gb of sequence data and about 110 million unique TCR beta sequences from about 179 million T cells were reported. About 320 gigabases of sequencing data and approximately 84 million unique TCR sequences were included in an early release covering 550 to 650 HLA-typed donors. Of the approximately 370 genotyped donors, less than 85% were placed in the genetic ancestry cluster associated with self-reported Caucasian donors. The study aimed to test whether cataloging public T cell receptors could reveal signatures of past pathogen exposure. The study used immunosequencing to profile the T cell repertoires of 600 to 850 subjects and linked those repertoires to cytomegalovirus serostatus. A separate validation cohort of over a hundred different subjects was used in addition to the 666-subject first cohort. High-throughput TCR immunosequencing, statistical association of individual TCRs with disease status, and machine learning were combined to predict cytomegalovirus infection status. In a later analysis, previously published TCR beta repertoires from several hundred donors were re-analyzed and high-resolution HLA genotyping was added so that TCR occurrence patterns could be studied. In the later analysis, no new phenotypic data were used to find candidate immune exposures; instead, reliance was placed on TCR beta sequences and their occurrence across donors. An earlier analysis of some 500 of the donors used high-throughput TCR beta sequencing to judge whether each TCR beta V gene segment behaved as functional or pseudogenic. Donor age, sex, ethnicity and CMV serostatus were compiled together with the repertoire data. A later genetic analysis used genome-wide SNP genotypes for about three fifths of the 666 donors, treating that subset as a discovery cohort. Every discovery cohort repertoire had been produced on one sequencing platform. Both class I and class II loci were covered by HLA typing, at four-digit resolution. Typing coverage varied by locus: roughly 620-640 donors for A, B, C, DRB1 and DQB1; 522 for DQA1; approximately 570 for DPA1; approximately 470 for DPB1. Roughly five DR-DQ haplotypes were handled as single units for association and clustering because linkage in the cohort was strong. Among about 360 genotyped donors of the cohort, an average of approximately 230,000 unique TCR beta nucleotide sequences were sequenced per donor, roughly 18% of them non-productive.

On the study overall, not on this receptor specifically: Linkage disequilibrium might explain the correlated functional status among segregating V segments, but an unknown experimental factor could not be ruled out. In an earlier analysis of approximately 600 of the donors, most TCR beta V segments were observed in productive rearrangements about 87% or about 30% of the time, broadly matching IMGT annotations. A later genetic analysis reported fewer N-insertions in productive TCRs among donors in an Asian-associated ancestry cluster than the roughly 720-donor mean. A total of 164 TCR beta chains were listed by the study as associated with cytomegalovirus. Because the 87-base-pair reads could not distinguish some IMGT-functional V segments, including TRBV6-2 and TRBV6-3, those segments were excluded. The presence/absence analyses assumed that sequencing depth was roughly uniform across donors, and that assumption may not be true. At a false discovery rate of 0.05, a later analysis linked approximately 18,000 TCR beta sequences to specific HLA alleles. The earlier analysis of around 600 of the donors excluded roughly 17 rarely observed V segments, including chromosome 9 orphons, because counts were too low. In vitro tests confirmed that a few of the cytomegalovirus-associated TCR beta chains recognize cytomegalovirus antigens. In a later analysis, HLA-associated TCR beta chains were found to be more clonally expanded and to have lower generation probabilities than equally common non-associated chains. Most CMV-associated TCR beta chains appeared to be HLA-restricted in a later analysis, and the HLA associations seemed to be driven largely by CMV exposure. According to a later analysis, parvovirus B19, influenza, CMV and Epstein-Barr virus appeared linked to several top co-occurrence clusters. This cohort had only TCR beta chains sequenced, and the lack of alpha or paired-chain data limited which features could be detected. CMV serostatus was the only immune exposure information available for the cohort. A later genetic analysis associated a missense DCLRE1C variant with V-gene and J-gene trimming of TCR beta chains, and an independent cohort replicated the association. Across donors, most TCR sequences were observed very rarely, whereas some public TCRs were present in many individuals. It was suggested by the authors that the approach could potentially be generalized to other disease states and immunological phenotypes. A further reported finding was that TCR beta sequences accurately predicted the HLA-A and HLA-B alleles for most subjects in the first cohort. Because some donors lacked HLA typing at each locus, the association tests relied only on the typed subset. Cytomegalovirus status was reported to be diagnosed by the classifier with high specificity and sensitivity in both the original and validation cohorts. When HLA alleles, especially DR and DQ, strongly co-occurred, attributing TCR associations to individual alleles was difficult. According to a later analysis, TCR association rates differed among HLA loci, with DRB1 alleles showing the most associated TCRs and HLA-C alleles showing the fewest. A cluster of highly shared sequence variants was judged likely to be a technical artifact of the sequencing pipeline.

The cohort comprised 550 to 700 healthy bone marrow donors. Cohort members were all nominally healthy when sampled, although unrecorded immune exposures were likely present. The donor was CMV seronegative and belonged to the group of 320 or so seronegative cohort members. Each donor provided a peripheral blood sample, and peripheral blood mononuclear cells were used for TCR beta sequencing. Genomic DNA was extracted from the blood cell samples with the Qiagen DNeasy Blood Extraction Kit. Library preparation was by the immunoSEQ multiplex PCR assay. A mixture of 60 forward primers for TCR Vbeta segments and 13 reverse primers for TCR Jbeta segments was used in the multiplex PCR. Amplification of the CDR3 region of rearranged TCR beta genes was performed with a multiplex PCR assay on genomic DNA. Amplified TCR beta libraries were sequenced as 87-base-pair reads on the Illumina HiSeq System. The published analysis was carried out like this. A later analysis tallied roughly 80 million unique TCR beta chains across the 600 to 700 repertoires, and around 9.9 million of those chains were shared by two or more donors. A nearest-neighbor algorithm error-corrected the raw reads and collapsed the reads into unique sequences, merging closely related sequences to remove PCR and sequencing errors. Alignment of CDR3 sequences to IMGT reference sequences was used to assign V, D and J gene segments. For a sequence to be retained, a match of at least six nucleotides to both a V gene segment and a J gene segment was required. A rearrangement was called productive if the CDR3 had no stop codons and remained in frame with V and J, and every other rearrangement was called non-productive. CDR3 was defined according to IMGT convention as the region running from the second conserved V-encoded cysteine to the conserved J-encoded phenylalanine. The earlier analysis of about 560 of the donors excluded any sequence lacking an unambiguous match to a single V gene segment. In an earlier analysis of approximately 590 of the donors, a V segment was called functional when productive rearrangements were above 56.7%, and segregating when the standard deviation between donors exceeded 5%. A statistical classification framework was built to diagnose cytomegalovirus status from the catalog of TCR beta chain sequences. In a later analysis, TCR nucleotide sequences were compared against IMGT/GENE-DB human TR gene sequences so that V and J genes could be assigned. In a later analysis, CDR3 sequences and most-parsimonious VDJ recombination scenarios were assigned using the TCRdist pipeline. In a later analysis, each TCR beta chain was defined by its CDR3 amino acid sequence together with its V-gene family, and reads lacking a unique V-gene family were excluded. To address suspected cross-contamination and a sequencing artifact, a later analysis removed roughly 640 highly shared, low-generation-probability nucleotide sequences. A later analysis calculated a clonal expansion index for each public chain from normalized within-repertoire ranks of inferred template counts. A later analysis computed generation probabilities with a VDJ recombination model fitted to out-of-frame rearrangements, and checked the results against IGoR. In a later analysis, hypergeometric tests were used to score TCR-TCR, TCR-HLA and TCR-CMV co-occurrence, with a repertoire-size bias correction applied to TCR pairs. False discovery rates were estimated in a later analysis by permuting HLA or CMV assignments 20 times. In a later analysis, co-occurring TCRs were grouped using DBSCAN, with TCRdist sequence similarity added in when clustering inside HLA-allele-positive subsets. Co-occurrence clustering excluded repertoires with fewer than 30,000 or more than 120,000 public chains, plus five with anomalous nucleotide sharing. TCRdb holds this immuneACCESS table with in-frame rearrangements only. Some clones are missing; in checked studies, unresolved V genes explain under half, and the rest has no known cause. Clone size and V and J calls were adopted from that table, with D and trimming inferred from the DNA. This sample comprises about 170,000 clones, 76% of them detected only once. The top ten clonotypes cover less than 1% of the sample.

V lost 0 bases and J lost 4 bases; the stretch between them is 21 bases long. Its CDR3 holds 19 amino acids, cysteine through phenylalanine. The retained sequence is limited to the CDR3, 57 bases, with the frame set at the first base. The germline V gene (reference sequence) provides CDR1 LNHNV and CDR2 YYDKDF. The sample holds a few counts of this clone. This clone's antigen is unknown. It has no much larger one-base neighbor in the sample; base qualities were not kept. The chain links TRBV15 with TRBJ1-4, and TRBD1 may be the D gene, going by 5 matching bases. The clonotype was recovered from a female donor in good health and CMV-seronegative. Material: PBMCs. The CDR3 amino acid sequence is: CATSRDRGGAVFFNEKLFF. The nucleotide sequence is TGTGCCACCAGCAGAGATCGAGGAGGGGCGGTTTTTTTTAATGAAAAACTGTTTTTT.